These 25 T cell receptor beta chains share one sample of origin, sequenced in a study of blood T cell repertoires in COVID-19. Only in-frame clones appear in the TCRdb table, and some are missing; sequencing was by immunoSEQ multiplex PCR. The repertoire consists of fewer than 250,000 clones, with approximately 86% occurring once and the leading ten covering approximately 0.7%. Source material: peripheral blood. Receptors were obtained from a man aged 35-49 years with acute or convalescent COVID-19.

V usage is TRBV5-4 and J usage is TRBJ1-2; D is ambiguous. This CDR3 has 13 residues. Germline CDR1 SGHNT, CDR2 YYREEE (reference sequence). The ends were cut back, 4 bases at V and 5 bases at J, with 12 bases in the middle. The CDR3 spells CASSAGQSYGYTF. The CDR3 DNA reads as TGTGCCAGCAGCGCTGGGCAGTCTTATGGCTACACCTTC.

This clone showed up just once. V and J are TRBV12-3 or TRBV12-4 and TRBJ2-7, with 7 bases matching TRBD1. Trimming took 5 bases from V and 5 from J; bases not matched to a gene: 6. There are 13 residues in the CDR3. The CDR3 DNA reads as TGTGCCAGCAGTCCGGGACAGAGTGACGAGCAGTACTTC. Translating it yields CASSPGQSDEQYF.

The chain recombines TRBV11-2 with TRBJ1-2; TRBD1 aligns across 8 bases. The V segment lost 6 bases and the J segment 6 bases; nucleotides outside the gene matches: 6. This CDR3 comprises 13 residues. Germline CDR1 reads SGHAT; CDR2 reads FQNNGV. Written as DNA, the CDR3 is TGTGCCAGCAGTCTGTCAGGGGGCGATGGCTACACCTTC. Translation gives CASSLSGGDGYTF.

This clone was counted once. This chain connects TRBV7-2 to TRBJ2-2; 9 bases map to TRBD1. Germline V gives CDR1 SGHTA, CDR2 FQGNSA. V shed 1 base and J 5 bases; nucleotides not matched to a gene: 5. This CDR3 has 16 amino acids. CDR3 nucleotides: TGTGCCAGCAGCTTAGGGGGGACAGGGCGAACCGGGGAGCTGTTTTTT. Encoded protein: CASSLGGTGRTGELFF.

The CDR3 nucleotides read TGTGCCAGCAGCCCTAGCGGGGGGGCGCAGTACAATGAGCAGTTCTTC. This codes for CASSPSGGAQYNEQFF. The chain uses TRBV11-2 and TRBJ2-1; 12 bases line up with TRBD2. Germline V CDR1 and CDR2: SGHAT, FQNNGV. V shed 5 bases, J shed 4 bases, and the junction held 6 bases outside the gene matches. This CDR3 has 16 amino acids.

The chain has TRBV2 and TRBJ2-3; D remains ambiguous. CDR3 length equals 14 residues. The germline V gene encodes CDR1 SNHLY and CDR2 FYNNEI. V was pared by 3 bases and J by 6 bases, with 13 bases between. The CDR3, as DNA: TGTGCCAGCAGTGAGCTAGTTGTGGTGGATACGCAGTATTTT. Amino acids: CASSELVVVDTQYF.

V and J are TRBV4-3 and TRBJ2-5; TRBD2 matches at 9 bases. The CDR3 has 17 amino acids. Germline V lookup: CDR1 LGHNA, CDR2 YSLEER. J lost 4 bases, V lost 0 bases, and 9 bases had no gene match. CDR3 region: CASSQDRAGGPGETQYF. CDR3 sequence (DNA): TGCGCCAGCAGCCAAGATCGTGCGGGAGGGCCGGGAGAGACCCAGTACTTC.

V is TRBV10-2 and J is TRBJ2-7; D unclear. Germline assignment: CDR1 WSHSY and CDR2 SAAADI. The CDR3 sequence is 14 residues long. With 2 bases removed from V and 3 bases from J, the gap between germline ends came to 11 bases. CDR3 DNA: TGCGCCAGCAGTGAGGGGCAGCTTAACTACGAGCAGTACTTC. Amino acid sequence: CASSEGQLNYEQYF.

This chain uses TRBV18 with TRBJ1-4; TRBD1 matches at 9 bases. This CDR3 has 16 amino acids. CDR1 is KGHSH, CDR2 LQKENI, per germline. V lost 0 bases and J lost 3; bases outside the gene matches: 2. CDR3 sequence (DNA): TGTGCCAGCTCACCACCTGGACAGGGGCCTAATGAAAAACTGTTTTTT. It is translated as CASSPPGQGPNEKLFF.

The chain joins TRBV29-1 to TRBJ2-7; 12 nucleotides align to TRBD2. This CDR3 comprises 13 residues. Trimming took 2 bases from V and 4 from J; bases not matched to a gene: 0. CDR1 is SQVTM and CDR2 is ANQGSEA in the germline V gene. This chain's CDR3 is CSVETSGRYEQYF. Here the CDR3 DNA reads TGCAGCGTTGAAACTAGCGGGAGGTACGAGCAGTACTTC.

V is TRBV29-1 and J is TRBJ1-2; TRBD1 matches 7 bases. Germline V gene data show CDR1 as SQVTM and CDR2 as ANQGSEA. This CDR3 is built from 17 residues. V lost 0 bases and J lost 2; bases outside the gene matches: 12. CDR3 protein: CSVEDLGGTRGNYGYTF. DNA for the CDR3: TGCAGCGTTGAAGATCTAGGAGGGACCAGGGGGAACTATGGCTACACCTTC. Full variable domain (missing parts from reference TRBV29-1 and TRBJ1-2): SAVISQKPSRDICQRGTSLTIQCQVDSQVTMMFWYRQQPGQSLTLIATANQGSEATYESGFVIDKFPISRPNLTFSTLTVSNMSPEDSSIYLCSVEDLGGTRGNYGYTFGSGTRLTVV.

The gene calls are TRBV10-3 and TRBJ2-7, with D perhaps TRBD2 (6 bases). Germline CDR1 is ENHRY and CDR2 is SYGVKD. The CDR3 is made up of 12 amino acids. V was pared by 6 bases and J by 4 bases, with 10 bases between. The CDR3 reads CAISSAGYEQYF. CDR3 nucleotides: TGTGCCATCAGCTCCGCGGGGTACGAGCAGTACTTC.

The chain couples TRBV3-1 (or the pseudogene TRBV3-2) to TRBJ1-1; unclear D gene. The germline V and J ends were trimmed by 0 bases and 2 bases, with 7 bases remaining between them. The CDR3 spans 14 residues. Germline V gene lookup returns CDR1 LGHDT and CDR2 YNNKEL (reference sequence). The CDR3 protein is CASSQDSVNTEAFF. For the CDR3, the DNA is TGTGCCAGCAGCCAAGACTCGGTTAACACTGAAGCTTTCTTT.

The chain links TRBV28 to TRBJ1-1; D is ambiguous. Trimming took off 6 bases at V and 1 base at J, with 12 bases between the two ends. This CDR3 spans 14 amino acids. Germline loops: CDR1 MDHEN, CDR2 SYDVKM. The CDR3 protein is CASRPATPNTEAFF. The CDR3 bases are TGTGCCAGCAGGCCGGCGACACCGAACACTGAAGCTTTCTTT.

V and J are TRBV4-2 and TRBJ1-1, with 8 positions matching TRBD1. Germline CDR1 is LGHNA and CDR2 is YNFKEQ. The CDR3 extends over 16 amino acids. Germline trimming cut 0 bases from V and 4 bases from J; bases unmatched to any gene: 7. The CDR3 DNA follows: TGTGCCAGCAGCCAAGAAAGGGACAGGTTGGGCACTGAAGCTTTCTTT. Amino acids: CASSQERDRLGTEAFF.

The chain recombines TRBV25-1 with TRBJ1-1, with TRBD1 matching 7 bases. The V and J ends lost 1 base and 6 bases, in that order; junction bases with no gene match: 11. This CDR3 region has 16 residues. The germline V gene has CDR1 MGHDK and CDR2 SYGVNS. This CDR3 reads CASSESEGRGTAEAFF. The CDR3 bases are TGTGCCAGCAGTGAATCTGAGGGCAGGGGGACAGCTGAAGCTTTCTTT.

V is TRBV6-2 or TRBV6-3 and J is TRBJ2-7; 13 nucleotides align to TRBD2. CDR1 and CDR2 (germline): MNHEY, SVGEGT. The CDR3 loop spans 19 amino acids. With 0 bases clipped from V and 4 bases from J, the junction kept 12 bases outside the gene matches. The CDR3 DNA sequence: TGTGCCAGCAGTTACTCGAGGACTAGCGGGAGCCCCCGGTTATACGAGCAGTACTTC. Translation: CASSYSRTSGSPRLYEQYF.

V usage is TRBV5-4 and J usage is TRBJ1-2; 8 bases match TRBD1. The V segment lost 0 bases and the J segment 7 bases; nucleotides outside the gene matches: 11. Germline CDR1 SGHNT, CDR2 YYREEE (reference sequence). CDR3 length: 16 amino acids. DNA for the CDR3: TGTGCCAGCAGCTTGGGGCACCCGACAGGGGAGGTTGGCTACACCTTC. This gives the protein CASSLGHPTGEVGYTF.

The chain couples TRBV27 to TRBJ1-2, with unresolved D. V dropped 1 base and J dropped 2 bases, with 17 bases sitting between them. Germline loops: CDR1 MNHEY, CDR2 SMNVEV (reference sequence). CDR3 size: 17 residues. In DNA, the CDR3 is TGTGCCAGCAGTTTATTTTATCGAGGCTCCGACAACTATGGCTACACCTTC. Translated, it gives CASSLFYRGSDNYGYTF.

The chain employs TRBV11-2 and TRBJ2-7; D gene uncertain. V was trimmed by 1 base and J by 3 bases, leaving 10 bases between them. Per germline, CDR1 SGHAT and CDR2 FQNNGV. CDR3 length: 14 amino acids. The CDR3 DNA follows: TGTGCCAGCAGCTTAGGGAGTGCCAACTACGAGCAGTACTTC. Its translation is CASSLGSANYEQYF.

V gene TRBV7-6 combines with J gene TRBJ1-3; tentatively, D is TRBD1 (5 bases). CDR3 length: 16 residues. The V end was cut by 2 bases, the J end by 4 bases, with 15 bases between. Germline V gene lookup returns CDR1 SGHVS and CDR2 FNYEAQ. The CDR3 DNA reads as TGTGCCAGCAGCTTACGTCCAGGGCCCTCCGGAAACACCATATATTTT. Its translation is CASSLRPGPSGNTIYF.

The chain couples TRBV5-1 to TRBJ1-3; unclear D gene. Germline assignment: CDR1 SGHRS and CDR2 YFSETQ. V lost 0 bases to trimming and J lost 3 bases, with 7 bases between them. The CDR3 length is 14 residues. The CDR3 nucleotides are TGCGCCAGCAGCTTGGCGTCAGTTGGAAACACCATATATTTT. Protein product: CASSLASVGNTIYF.

The J gene is TRBJ1-3, the V gene TRBV11-3, with D perhaps matching TRBD1 (5 bases). This CDR3 is 14 amino acids long. Germline CDR1 and CDR2: SGHNT and YENEEA. V lost 3 bases and J lost 2, with 8 bases in between. CDR3 sequence (DNA): TGTGCCAGCAGCTTGGGGGGACCTGGAAACACCATATATTTT. It translates to CASSLGGPGNTIYF.

This clone was detected many times. The chain carries TRBV6-5 and TRBJ2-1; possibly TRBD2 for D (5 bases). Germline V gene data show CDR1 as MNHEY and CDR2 as SVGAGI. The V end lost 7 bases, the J end lost 6 bases, and 16 bases lay between the germline ends. CDR3 length: 14 amino acids. The CDR3 sequence: CASTQPGFGNEQFF. The CDR3 region has the DNA TGTGCCAGCACCCAACCGGGGTTCGGCAATGAGCAGTTCTTC.

This clone was detected once. The genes are TRBV7-9 and TRBJ2-6; a weak D match, TRBD2 (5 bases). V was shortened by 5 bases and J by 6 bases, with 17 bases between the two germline ends. Germline V gene lookup returns CDR1 SEHNR and CDR2 FQNEAQ (reference sequence). The CDR3 spans 16 residues. Written as DNA, the CDR3 is TGTGCCAGCAGCCCCGGAGGAGGCGTAAAGGCCAACGTCCTGACTTTC. This sequence encodes CASSPGGGVKANVLTF. Drawing the rest from reference TRBV7-9 and TRBJ2-6, the complete variable domain is DTGVSQNPRHKITKRGQNVTFRCDPISEHNRLYWYRQTLGQGPEFLTYFQNEAQLEKSRLLSDRFSAERPKGSFSTLEIQRTEQGDSAMYLCASSPGGGVKANVLTFGAGSRLTVL.